A selection of T cell receptor beta chains follows, all from one sample in a study of vaccination effects on CD4 cells after COVID-19. No antigen has been assigned to these receptors. Profiled with immunoSEQ multiplex PCR; TCRdb holds only in-frame clones, not every one. The repertoire holds approximately 66,000 clones, less than 80% seen once, with more than 2% in the top ten. The source was CD4+ T cells from PBMCs cultured without peptide, collected after COVID-19 vaccination. These receptors all come from a human donor who received a COVID-19 vaccine. The CDR3 runs from the conserved cysteine through the conserved F or W. A D gene is named only where the DNA matches it firmly. Clone size is given for some rows only: seen once, a few or many times, or a class if the clone is expanded.

d_call	j_call	clone_size	v_call	cdr3_length	cdr3_aa	cdr3_nt
TRBD1	TRBJ2-5	NA	TRBV6-5	15	CASSRDRGFRETQYF	TGTGCCAGCAGCCGGGACAGGGGGTTCCGCGAGACCCAGTACTTC
NA	TRBJ1-2	few	TRBV24-1	12	CATSDDGYGYTF	TGTGCCACCAGTGATGACGGCTATGGCTACACCTTC
NA	TRBJ2-2	few	TRBV11-2	13	CASRLGNTGELFF	TGTGCCAGCAGGTTGGGGAACACCGGGGAGCTGTTTTTT
TRBD1	TRBJ2-3	NA	TRBV4-2	15	CASSQEQGRADTQYF	TGTGCCAGCAGCCAAGAACAGGGGAGAGCAGATACGCAGTATTTT
NA	TRBJ1-1	NA	TRBV19	14	CASSKRRMNTEAFF	TGTGCCAGTAGTAAGCGACGGATGAACACTGAAGCTTTCTTT
NA	TRBJ2-2	few	TRBV18	15	CASSPQYTDTGELFF	TGTGCCAGCTCACCACAATACACCGACACCGGGGAGCTGTTTTTT
NA	TRBJ2-5	NA	TRBV6-5	14	CASSYDWGPGPQYF	TGTGCCAGCAGTTACGATTGGGGACCCGGTCCCCAGTACTTC
TRBD2	TRBJ2-3	NA	TRBV6-4	16	CASSLHQTSGTDTQYF	TGTGCCAGCAGTCTCCACCAGACTAGCGGCACAGATACGCAGTATTTT
NA	TRBJ2-5	NA	TRBV6-5	11	CASSTIPTQYF	TGTGCCAGCAGTACAATACCAACCCAGTACTTC
NA	TRBJ2-1	NA	TRBV7-2	17	CASSPGQGRGGYNEQFF	TGTGCCAGCAGCCCTGGGCAGGGCCGAGGGGGGTACAATGAGCAGTTCTTC
NA	TRBJ1-3	few	TRBV5-6	14	CASSQNRLGNTIYF	TGTGCCAGCAGCCAAAACAGGCTTGGAAACACCATATATTTT
NA	TRBJ2-3	NA	TRBV11-2	12	CASSLMEDTQYF	TGTGCCAGCAGCCTTATGGAAGATACGCAGTATTTT
NA	TRBJ1-5	NA	TRBV30	13	CAWSGTGSQPQHF	TGTGCCTGGAGTGGCACAGGGAGTCAGCCCCAGCATTTT
NA	TRBJ1-5	NA	TRBV5-1	13	CASSLAGNQPQHF	TGCGCCAGCAGCTTGGCTGGAAATCAGCCCCAGCATTTT
NA	TRBJ1-4	NA	TRBV19	14	CASSNRDSSEKLFF	TGTGCCAGTAGTAACAGGGATAGTAGTGAAAAACTGTTTTTT
NA	TRBJ1-6	few	TRBV4-3	14	CASSQGGGDSPLHF	TGCGCCAGCAGCCAAGGTGGCGGAGATTCACCCCTCCACTTT
NA	TRBJ2-4	NA	TRBV15	16	CATSRIPDRAKNIQYF	TGTGCCACCAGCAGAATCCCGGACAGAGCCAAAAACATTCAGTACTTC
NA	TRBJ1-3	NA	TRBV20-1	13	CSASGGSGNTIYF	TGCAGTGCTAGTGGGGGGTCTGGAAACACCATATATTTT
NA	TRBJ2-5	NA	TRBV6-6	16	CASSYSNTMSQETQYF	TGTGCCAGCAGTTACTCGAACACGATGAGCCAAGAGACCCAGTACTTC
NA	TRBJ1-2	NA	TRBV5-1	16	CASSPTTGTNVDGYTF	TGCGCCAGCAGCCCCACCACAGGGACAAATGTAGATGGCTACACCTTC
NA	TRBJ1-2	few	TRBV3-1/TRBV3-2	14	CASSQVSANYGYTF	TGTGCCAGCAGCCAAGTGTCAGCTAACTATGGCTACACCTTC
NA	TRBJ1-4	NA	TRBV28	11	CASRLGTAWSF	TGTGCCAGCAGATTAGGGACGGCTTGGAGTTTT
TRBD2	TRBJ2-3	NA	TRBV2	15	CASGDGGGRGDTQYF	TGTGCCAGCGGGGACGGGGGGGGCCGGGGAGATACGCAGTATTTT
NA	TRBJ1-1	NA	TRBV12-3/TRBV12-4	12	CASRGAYTEAFF	TGTGCCAGCAGGGGGGCTTACACTGAAGCTTTCTTT
NA	TRBJ1-2	NA	TRBV5-1	13	CASSLGTAVGYTF	TGCGCCAGCAGCTTGGGCACCGCTGTGGGCTACACCTTC
NA	TRBJ1-3	NA	TRBV9	20	CASSVAEARMGEAAGNTIYF	TGTGCCAGCAGCGTAGCCGAGGCGAGGATGGGTGAGGCGGCTGGAAACACCATATATTTT
NA	TRBJ2-3	NA	TRBV19	11	CASKGLGTQYF	TGTGCCAGTAAGGGGTTAGGTACGCAGTATTTT
NA	TRBJ1-1	NA	TRBV5-6	11	CASSLETEAFF	TGTGCCAGCAGCTTGGAAACTGAAGCTTTCTTT
TRBD2	TRBJ2-1	NA	TRBV9	17	CASSAPSGGNTYNEQFF	TGTGCCAGCAGCGCCCCTAGCGGGGGGAATACCTACAATGAGCAGTTCTTC
NA	TRBJ1-1	NA	TRBV7-2	11	CASSFGTEAFF	TGTGCCAGCAGCTTCGGTACTGAAGCTTTCTTT